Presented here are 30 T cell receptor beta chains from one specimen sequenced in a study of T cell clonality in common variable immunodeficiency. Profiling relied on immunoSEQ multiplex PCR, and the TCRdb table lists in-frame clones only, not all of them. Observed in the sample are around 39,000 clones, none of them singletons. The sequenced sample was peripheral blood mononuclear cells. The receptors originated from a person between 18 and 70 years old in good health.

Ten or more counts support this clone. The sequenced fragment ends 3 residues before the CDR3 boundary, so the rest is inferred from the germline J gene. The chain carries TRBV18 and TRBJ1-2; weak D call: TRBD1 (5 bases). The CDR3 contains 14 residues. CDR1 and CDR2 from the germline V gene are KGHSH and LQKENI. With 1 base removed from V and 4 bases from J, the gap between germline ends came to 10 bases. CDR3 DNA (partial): TGTGCCAGCTCACCACGAAGACAGAGCTATGGC. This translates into CASSPRRQSYG. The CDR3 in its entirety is CASSPRRQSYGYTF.

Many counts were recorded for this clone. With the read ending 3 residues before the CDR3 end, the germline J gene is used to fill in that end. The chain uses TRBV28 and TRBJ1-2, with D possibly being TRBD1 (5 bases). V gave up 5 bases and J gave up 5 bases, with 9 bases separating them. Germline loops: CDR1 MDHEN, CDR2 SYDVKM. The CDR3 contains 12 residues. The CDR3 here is CASSRGAYGYTF. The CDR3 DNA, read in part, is TGTGCCAGCAGTCGAGGGGCTTATGGC.

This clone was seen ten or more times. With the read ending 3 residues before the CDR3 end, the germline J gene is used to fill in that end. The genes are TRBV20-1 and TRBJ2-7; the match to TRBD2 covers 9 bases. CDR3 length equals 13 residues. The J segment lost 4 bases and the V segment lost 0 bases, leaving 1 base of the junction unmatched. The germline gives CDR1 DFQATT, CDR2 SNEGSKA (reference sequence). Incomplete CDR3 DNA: TGCAGTGCTAGAGATCTAGCGGGATACGAG. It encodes CSARDLAGYE. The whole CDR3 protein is CSARDLAGYEQYF.

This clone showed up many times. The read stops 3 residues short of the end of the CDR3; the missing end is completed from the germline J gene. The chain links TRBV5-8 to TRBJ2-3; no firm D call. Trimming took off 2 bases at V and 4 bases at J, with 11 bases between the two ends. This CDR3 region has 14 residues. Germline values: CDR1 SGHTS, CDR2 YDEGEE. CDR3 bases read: TGTGCCAGCAGCTTACGCGGTTCCGCAGATACG. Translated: CASSLRGSADT. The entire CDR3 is CASSLRGSADTQYF.

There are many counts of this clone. The CDR3 is CSGSHSYGYTF. Partial CDR3 DNA: TGCAGTGGGTCACACAGCTATGGC. The V gene is TRBV20-1, the J gene TRBJ1-2; no firm D call. The CDR3 end falls 3 residues outside the read, so it is completed with the germline J gene. V dropped 7 bases and J dropped 4 bases, with 10 bases sitting between them. This CDR3 is 11 amino acids long. CDR1 is DFQATT, CDR2 SNEGSKA, per germline (reference sequence).

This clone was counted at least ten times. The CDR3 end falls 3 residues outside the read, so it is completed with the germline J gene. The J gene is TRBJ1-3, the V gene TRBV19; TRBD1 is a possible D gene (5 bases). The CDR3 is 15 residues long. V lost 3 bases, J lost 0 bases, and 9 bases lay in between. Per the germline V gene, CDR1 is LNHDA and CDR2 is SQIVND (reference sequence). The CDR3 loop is CASSMGQSSGNTIYF. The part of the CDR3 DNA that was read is TGTGCCAGTAGTATGGGGCAGTCCTCTGGAAACACC.

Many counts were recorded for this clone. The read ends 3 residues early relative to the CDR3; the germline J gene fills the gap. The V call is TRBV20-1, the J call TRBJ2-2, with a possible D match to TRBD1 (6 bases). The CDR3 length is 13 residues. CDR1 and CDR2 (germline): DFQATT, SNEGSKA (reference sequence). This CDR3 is CSAENRQAQGLFF. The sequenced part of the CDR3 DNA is TGCAGTGCCGAAAACCGACAGGCCCAAGGG.

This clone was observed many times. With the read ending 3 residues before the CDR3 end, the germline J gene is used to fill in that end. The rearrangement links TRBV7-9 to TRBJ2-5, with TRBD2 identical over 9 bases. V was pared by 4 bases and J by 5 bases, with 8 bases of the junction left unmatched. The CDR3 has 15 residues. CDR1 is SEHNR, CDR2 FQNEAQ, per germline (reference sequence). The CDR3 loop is CASSSLAGVFETQYF. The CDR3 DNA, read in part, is TGTGCCAGCAGCTCCTTAGCGGGAGTATTCGAGACC.

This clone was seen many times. CDR3 DNA (partial): TGTGCCAGCACTGTGGCGGGAGGACCCTACGAG. It translates to CASTVAGGPYE. The whole CDR3 sequence is CASTVAGGPYEQYF. This rearrangement joins TRBV12-3 or TRBV12-4 to TRBJ2-7; 8 positions agree with TRBD2. The CDR3 extends 3 residues past the end of the read, so its final part is completed from the germline J gene. The CDR3 sequence is 14 residues long. V shed 7 bases, J shed 2 bases, and the junction held 7 bases outside the gene matches.

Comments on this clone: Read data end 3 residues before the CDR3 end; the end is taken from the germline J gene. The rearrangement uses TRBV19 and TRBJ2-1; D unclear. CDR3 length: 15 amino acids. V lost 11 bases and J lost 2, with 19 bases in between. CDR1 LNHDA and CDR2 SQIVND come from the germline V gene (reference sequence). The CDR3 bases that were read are TGTGCCCCGAAGTTGAGGCTAGACCCCTACAATGAG. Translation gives CAPKLRLDPYNE. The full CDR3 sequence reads CAPKLRLDPYNEQFF. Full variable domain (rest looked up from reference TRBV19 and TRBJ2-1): DGGITQSPKYLFRKEGQNVTLSCEQNLNHDAMYWYRQDPGQGLRLIYYSQIVNDFQKGDIAEGYSVSREKKESFPLTVTSAQKNPTAFYLCAPKLRLDPYNEQFFGPGTRLTVL.

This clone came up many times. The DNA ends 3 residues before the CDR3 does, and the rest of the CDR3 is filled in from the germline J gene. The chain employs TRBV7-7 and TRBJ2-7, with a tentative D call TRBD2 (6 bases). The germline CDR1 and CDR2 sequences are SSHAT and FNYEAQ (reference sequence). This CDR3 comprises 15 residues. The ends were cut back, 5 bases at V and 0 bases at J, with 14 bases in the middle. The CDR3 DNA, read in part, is TGTGCCAGCAGCCTTCCGGGGGTTACCTCCTACGAG. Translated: CASSLPGVTSYE. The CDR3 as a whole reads CASSLPGVTSYEQYF.

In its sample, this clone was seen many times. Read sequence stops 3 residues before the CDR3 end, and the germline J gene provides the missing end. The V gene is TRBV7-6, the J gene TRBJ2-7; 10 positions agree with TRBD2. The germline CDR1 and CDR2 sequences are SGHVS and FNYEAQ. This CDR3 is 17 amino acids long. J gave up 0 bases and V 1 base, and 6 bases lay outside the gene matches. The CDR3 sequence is CASSLGLAGESSYEQYF. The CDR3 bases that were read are TGTGCCAGCAGCTTAGGCCTAGCGGGAGAAAGCTCCTACGAG.

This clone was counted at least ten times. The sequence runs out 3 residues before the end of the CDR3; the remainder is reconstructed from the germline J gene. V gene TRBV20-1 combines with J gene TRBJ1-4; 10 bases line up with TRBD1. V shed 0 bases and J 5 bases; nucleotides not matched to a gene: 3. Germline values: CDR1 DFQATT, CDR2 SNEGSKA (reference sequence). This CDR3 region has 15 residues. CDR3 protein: CSARESTGGNEKLFF. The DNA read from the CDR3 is TGCAGTGCTAGAGAGTCGACAGGGGGCAATGAAAAA.

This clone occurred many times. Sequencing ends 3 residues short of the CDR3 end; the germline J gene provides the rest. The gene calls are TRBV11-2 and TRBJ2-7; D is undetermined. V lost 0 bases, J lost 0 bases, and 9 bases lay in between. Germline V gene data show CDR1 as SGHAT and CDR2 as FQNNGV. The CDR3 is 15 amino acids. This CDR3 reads CASSLDRPHSYEQYF. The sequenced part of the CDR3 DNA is TGTGCCAGCAGCTTAGACAGGCCTCACTCCTACGAG.

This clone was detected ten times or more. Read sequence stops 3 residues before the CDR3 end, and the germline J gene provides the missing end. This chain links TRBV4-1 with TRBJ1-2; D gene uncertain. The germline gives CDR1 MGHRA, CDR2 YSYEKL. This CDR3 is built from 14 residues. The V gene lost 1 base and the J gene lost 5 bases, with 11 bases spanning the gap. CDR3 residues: CASSQAETPYGYTF. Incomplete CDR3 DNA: TGCGCCAGCAGCCAAGCAGAGACACCTTATGGC.

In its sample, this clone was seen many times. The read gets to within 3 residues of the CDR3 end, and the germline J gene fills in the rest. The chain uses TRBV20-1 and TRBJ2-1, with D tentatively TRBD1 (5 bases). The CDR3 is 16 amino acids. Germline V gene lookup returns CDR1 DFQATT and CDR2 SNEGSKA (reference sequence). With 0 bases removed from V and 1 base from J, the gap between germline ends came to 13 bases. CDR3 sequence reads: CSARDSFRGSYNEQFF. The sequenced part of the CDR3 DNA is TGCAGTGCTAGAGATTCTTTTAGGGGTTCCTACAATGAG.

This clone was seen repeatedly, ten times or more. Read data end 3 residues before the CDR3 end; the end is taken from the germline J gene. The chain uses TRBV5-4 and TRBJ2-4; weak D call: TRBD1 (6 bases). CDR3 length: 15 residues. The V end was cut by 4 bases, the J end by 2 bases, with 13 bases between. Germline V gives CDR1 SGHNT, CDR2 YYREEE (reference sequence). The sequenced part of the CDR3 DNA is TGTGCCAGCAGCCACCCTGACAGGACCAAAAACATT. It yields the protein CASSHPDRTKNI. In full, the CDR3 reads CASSHPDRTKNIQYF.

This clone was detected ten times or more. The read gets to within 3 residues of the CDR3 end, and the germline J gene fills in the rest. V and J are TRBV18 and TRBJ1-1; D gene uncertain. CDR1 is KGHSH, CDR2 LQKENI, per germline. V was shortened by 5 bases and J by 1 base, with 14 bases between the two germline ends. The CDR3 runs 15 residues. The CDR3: CASSMNTGSNTEAFF. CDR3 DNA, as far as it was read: TGTGCCAGCTCAATGAACACGGGGTCGAACACTGAA.

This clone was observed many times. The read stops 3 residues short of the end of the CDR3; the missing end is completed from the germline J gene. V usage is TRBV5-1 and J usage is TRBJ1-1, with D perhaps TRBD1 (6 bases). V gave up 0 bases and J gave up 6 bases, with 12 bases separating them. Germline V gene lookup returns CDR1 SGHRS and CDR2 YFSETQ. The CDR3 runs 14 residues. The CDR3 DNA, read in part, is TGCGCCAGCAGCTTGGAAGGGGGGGAGGCTGAA. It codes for CASSLEGGEAE. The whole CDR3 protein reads CASSLEGGEAEAFF.

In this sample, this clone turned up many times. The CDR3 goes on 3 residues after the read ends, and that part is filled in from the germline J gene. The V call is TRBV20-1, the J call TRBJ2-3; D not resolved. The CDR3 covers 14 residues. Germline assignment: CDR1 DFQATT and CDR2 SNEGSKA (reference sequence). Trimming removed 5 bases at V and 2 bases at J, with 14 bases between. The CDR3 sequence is CSAASGRITDTQYF. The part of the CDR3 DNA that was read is TGCAGTGCTGCCTCGGGTCGAATCACAGATACG.

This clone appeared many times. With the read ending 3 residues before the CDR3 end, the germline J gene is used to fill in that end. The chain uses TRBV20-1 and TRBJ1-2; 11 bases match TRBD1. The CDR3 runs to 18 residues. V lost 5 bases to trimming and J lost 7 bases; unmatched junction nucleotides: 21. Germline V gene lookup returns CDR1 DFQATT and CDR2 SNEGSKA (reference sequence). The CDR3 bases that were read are TGCAGTGCTTCTCTTAGGGGTGATATAGGACAGGGGGCAGGTGGC. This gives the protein CSASLRGDIGQGAGG. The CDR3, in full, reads CSASLRGDIGQGAGGYTF.

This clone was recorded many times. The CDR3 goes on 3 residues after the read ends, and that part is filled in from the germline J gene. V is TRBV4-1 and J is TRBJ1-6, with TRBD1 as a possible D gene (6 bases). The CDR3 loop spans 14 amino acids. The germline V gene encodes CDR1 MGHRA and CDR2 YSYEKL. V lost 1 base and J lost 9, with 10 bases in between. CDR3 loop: CASSQARGSSPLHF. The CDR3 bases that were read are TGCGCCAGCAGCCAAGCCAGGGGAAGTTCACCC.

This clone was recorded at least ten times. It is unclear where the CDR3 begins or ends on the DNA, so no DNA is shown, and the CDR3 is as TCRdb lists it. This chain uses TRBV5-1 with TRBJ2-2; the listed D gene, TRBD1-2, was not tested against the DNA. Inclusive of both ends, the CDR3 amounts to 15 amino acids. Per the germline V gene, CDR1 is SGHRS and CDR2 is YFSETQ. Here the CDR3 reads CASSQNNFGAGELFF.

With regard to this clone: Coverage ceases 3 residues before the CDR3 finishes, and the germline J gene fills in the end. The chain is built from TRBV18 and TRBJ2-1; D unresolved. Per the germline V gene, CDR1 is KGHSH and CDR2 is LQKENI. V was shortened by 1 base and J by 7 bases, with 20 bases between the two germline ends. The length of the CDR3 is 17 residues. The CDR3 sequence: CASSPQSIQLLNNEQFF. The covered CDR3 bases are TGTGCCAGCTCACCACAGAGTATACAGCTATTAAATAATGAG. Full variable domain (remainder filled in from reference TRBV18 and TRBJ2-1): NAGVMQNPRHLVRRRGQEARLRCSPMKGHSHVYWYRQLPEEGLKFMVYLQKENIIDESGMPKERFSAEFPKEGPSILRIQQVVRGDSAAYFCASSPQSIQLLNNEQFFGPGTRLTVL.

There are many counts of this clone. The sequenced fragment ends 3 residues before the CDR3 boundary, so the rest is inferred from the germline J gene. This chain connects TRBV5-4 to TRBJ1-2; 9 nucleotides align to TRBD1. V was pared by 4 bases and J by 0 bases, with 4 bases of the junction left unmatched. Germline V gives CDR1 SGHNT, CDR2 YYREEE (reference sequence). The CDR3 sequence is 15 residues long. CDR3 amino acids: CASSPRTGANYGYTF. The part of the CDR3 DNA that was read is TGTGCCAGCAGCCCTAGGACAGGGGCTAACTATGGC.

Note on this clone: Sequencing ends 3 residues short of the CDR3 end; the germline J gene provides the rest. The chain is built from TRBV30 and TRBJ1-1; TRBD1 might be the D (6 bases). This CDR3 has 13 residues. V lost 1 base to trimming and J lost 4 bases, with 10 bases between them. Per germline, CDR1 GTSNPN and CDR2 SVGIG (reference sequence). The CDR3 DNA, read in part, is TGTGCCTGGAGTGGCACCAGGGGCACTGAA. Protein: CAWSGTRGTE. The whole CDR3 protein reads CAWSGTRGTEAFF.

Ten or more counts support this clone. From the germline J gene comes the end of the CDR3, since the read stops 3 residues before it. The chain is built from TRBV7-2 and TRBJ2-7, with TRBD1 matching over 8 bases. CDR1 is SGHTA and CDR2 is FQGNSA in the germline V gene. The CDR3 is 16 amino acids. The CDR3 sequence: CASRLAMRQGPYEQYF. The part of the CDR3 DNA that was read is TGTGCAAGTCGCTTAGCGATGCGACAGGGGCCATACGAG.

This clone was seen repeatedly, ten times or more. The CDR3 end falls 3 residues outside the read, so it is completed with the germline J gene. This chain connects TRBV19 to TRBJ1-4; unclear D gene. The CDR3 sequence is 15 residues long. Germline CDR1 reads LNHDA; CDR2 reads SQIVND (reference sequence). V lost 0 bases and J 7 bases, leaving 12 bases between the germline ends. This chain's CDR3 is CASSIDARLGEKLFF. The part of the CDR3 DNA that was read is TGTGCCAGTAGTATAGACGCCAGGCTCGGTGAAAAA.

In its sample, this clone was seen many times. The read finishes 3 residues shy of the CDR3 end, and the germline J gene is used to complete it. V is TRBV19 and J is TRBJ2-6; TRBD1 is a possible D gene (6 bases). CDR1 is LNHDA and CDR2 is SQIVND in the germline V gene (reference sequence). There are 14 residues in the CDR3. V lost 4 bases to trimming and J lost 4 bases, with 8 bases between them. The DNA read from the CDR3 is TGTGCCAGTAGTACGACAGGAGGGGCCAACGTC. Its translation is CASSTTGGANV. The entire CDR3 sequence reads CASSTTGGANVLTF.

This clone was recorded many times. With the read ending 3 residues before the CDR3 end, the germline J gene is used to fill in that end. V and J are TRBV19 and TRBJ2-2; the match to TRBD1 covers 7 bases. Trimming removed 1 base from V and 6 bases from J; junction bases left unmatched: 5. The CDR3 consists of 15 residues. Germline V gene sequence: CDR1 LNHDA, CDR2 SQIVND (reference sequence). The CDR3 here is CASSIVSGGPGELFF. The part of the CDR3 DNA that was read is TGTGCCAGTAGTATAGTGTCAGGGGGTCCCGGGGAG. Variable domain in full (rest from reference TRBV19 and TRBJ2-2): DGGITQSPKYLFRKEGQNVTLSCEQNLNHDAMYWYRQDPGQGLRLIYYSQIVNDFQKGDIAEGYSVSREKKESFPLTVTSAQKNPTAFYLCASSIVSGGPGELFFGEGSRLTVL.